Presented here are 30 T cell receptor beta chains from one specimen sequenced in a study of cytomegalovirus exposure and HLA in healthy donors. Primers: 60 Vbeta forward and 13 Jbeta reverse. Sequenced by immunoSEQ multiplex PCR; TCRdb stores in-frame clones only, minus some. Of around 170,000 clones detected, around four fifths appear once; the ten largest clones hold roughly 2.6%. The specimen was PBMCs. Source of these receptors: a woman aged 50 to 60 in good health and CMV-seropositive.

The chain uses TRBV15 and TRBJ2-3; D call uncertain. The V gene lost 5 bases and the J gene lost 6 bases, with 9 bases spanning the gap. The CDR3 is 12 amino acids. Per the germline V gene, CDR1 is LNHNV and CDR2 is YYDKDF (reference sequence). The CDR3 DNA follows: TGTGCCACCAGCGTCGCCACTGATACGCAGTATTTT. Translation gives CATSVATDTQYF.

This rearrangement joins TRBV7-2 to TRBJ1-1; 7 positions match TRBD1. Germline trimming cut 5 bases from V and 5 bases from J; bases unmatched to any gene: 8. Germline V gene data show CDR1 as SGHTA and CDR2 as FQGNSA. There are 14 residues in the CDR3. CDR3: CASSTDRWGTEAFF. Here the CDR3 DNA reads TGTGCCAGCAGCACGGACAGGTGGGGGACTGAAGCTTTCTTT.

The chain has TRBV4-3 and TRBJ1-6; TRBD1 is a possible D gene (5 bases). This CDR3 is built from 13 residues. CDR1 and CDR2 from the germline V gene are LGHNA and YSLEER. Trimming removed 0 bases at V and 10 bases at J, with 7 bases between. CDR3 in DNA: TGCGCCAGCAGCCAAGATTGGGGCTCACCCCTCCACTTT. Protein: CASSQDWGSPLHF.

The chain is built from TRBV4-1 and TRBJ2-5; 8 bases agree with TRBD2. The CDR3 covers 17 residues. V shed 2 bases, J shed 0 bases, and the junction held 8 bases outside the gene matches. Germline V lookup: CDR1 MGHRA, CDR2 YSYEKL. CDR3 sequence (DNA): TGCGCCAGCAGCCAAAGTCTCGCGGGGGGATACCAAGAGACCCAGTACTTC. Encoded protein: CASSQSLAGGYQETQYF.

The chain links TRBV6-6 to TRBJ1-5, with a tentative D call TRBD1 (5 bases). Germline loops: CDR1 MNHNY, CDR2 SVGAGI (reference sequence). The CDR3 totals 14 residues. V lost 2 bases, J lost 5 bases, and 10 bases lay in between. The CDR3 protein is CASSYSSGDQPQHF. CDR3 nucleotide sequence: TGTGCCAGCAGTTACAGTTCGGGGGATCAGCCCCAGCATTTT.

V and J are TRBV2 and TRBJ2-2; D may be TRBD1 (6 bases). The CDR3 length is 14 residues. Germline loops: CDR1 SNHLY, CDR2 FYNNEI. V was clipped by 8 bases and J by 2 bases, with 12 bases between them. CDR3 loop: CASRDKINTGELFF. CDR3 bases: TGTGCCAGCCGGGACAAAATAAACACCGGGGAGCTGTTTTTT.

This rearrangement joins TRBV9 to TRBJ2-1; TRBD1 agrees at 8 bases. The CDR3 has 15 amino acids. Germline CDR1 SGDLS, CDR2 YYNGEE. V trimming: 3 bases; J trimming: 4 bases; junction bases outside the gene matches: 6. CDR3 loop: CASSAGQGRYNEQFF. DNA of the CDR3: TGTGCCAGCAGCGCCGGACAGGGACGGTACAATGAGCAGTTCTTC.

The chain recombines TRBV4-2 with TRBJ2-5, with 8 positions matching TRBD2. The J call is in doubt because the DNA end fits TRBJ2-7 better. The length of the CDR3 is 16 residues. Looked up from germline, CDR1 is LGHNA and CDR2 is YNFKEQ. The CDR3 DNA sequence: TGTGCCAGCAGCCAACCCAGCGGGGGATTCTCCTACGAGCAGTACTTC. Its protein product is CASSQPSGGFSYEQYF.

The genes are TRBV7-8 and TRBJ2-7; 11 bases map to TRBD2. CDR1 and CDR2 from the germline V gene are SGHVS and FQNEAQ. The length of the CDR3 is 14 residues. J lost 7 bases, V lost 5 bases, and 7 bases had no gene match. The CDR3 DNA reads TGTGCCAGCAGCCGTAGCGGGGGGGCCGGGGAGCAGTACTTC. The encoded protein is CASSRSGGAGEQYF.

This clone was seen a single time. A read error may produce the germline difference seen at one junction end. The gene calls are TRBV7-9 and TRBJ2-7, with a weak D call TRBD2 (5 bases). Germline V gene sequence: CDR1 SEHNR, CDR2 FQNEAQ (reference sequence). This CDR3 contains 12 residues. CDR3 in amino acids: CSSSYGESEQYF. DNA for the CDR3: TGTTCCAGCAGCTACGGGGAGAGCGAGCAGTACTTC.

J is TRBJ2-2 and V is TRBV28; D is perhaps TRBD1 (6 bases). Germline CDR1 MDHEN, CDR2 SYDVKM. The CDR3 is 16 residues long. V was trimmed by 5 bases and J by 5 bases, leaving 18 bases between them. The CDR3, as DNA: TGTGCCAGCAGTCTCACGAGGGGGAAAGGGACCGGGGAGCTGTTTTTT. This gives the protein CASSLTRGKGTGELFF.

The chain links TRBV6-1 to TRBJ2-7; 7 positions match TRBD1. The trim removed 3 bases at V and 3 bases at J, leaving 11 bases unmatched. Germline V gene lookup returns CDR1 MNHNS and CDR2 SASEGT. This CDR3 has 16 amino acids. CDR3 bases: TGTGCCAGCAGTGAGCAAGGGGGCTCTTATTTCTACGAGCAGTACTTC. Translated: CASSEQGGSYFYEQYF.

The chain employs TRBV27 and TRBJ1-1; a possible D gene is TRBD1 (6 bases). The ends were cut back, 6 bases at V and 1 base at J, with 12 bases in the middle. The CDR3 runs to 14 residues. Germline V gene sequence: CDR1 MNHEY, CDR2 SMNVEV (reference sequence). Here the CDR3 reads CASRTDRKNTEAFF. As DNA, the CDR3 is TGTGCCAGCAGAACCGACAGGAAGAACACTGAAGCTTTCTTT.

This clone was seen once. This chain joins TRBV7-8 and TRBJ2-2; TRBD2 matches 15 bases. Looked up from germline, CDR1 is SGHVS and CDR2 is FQNEAQ. The CDR3 loop spans 16 amino acids. After removal of 5 bases from V and 6 bases from J, the junction contained 4 bases not matched to a gene. Written as DNA, the CDR3 is TGTGCCAGCAGCCGGACTAGCGGGGGGGCTTCCGGGGAGCTGTTTTTT. Translating gives CASSRTSGGASGELFF.

This sequence joins TRBV27 and TRBJ2-2; no definite D call. The CDR3 runs 11 residues. Trimming took off 7 bases at V and 5 bases at J, with 5 bases between the two ends. Germline CDR1 reads MNHEY; CDR2 reads SMNVEV (reference sequence). CDR3 in DNA: TGTGCCAGCACGACAACCGGGGAGCTGTTTTTT. Translating it yields CASTTTGELFF.

This clone was seen only once. One end of the junction does not line up with germline, which may come from a read error. V gene TRBV7-9 combines with J gene TRBJ2-1, with 14 bases fitting TRBD2. Germline-derived CDR1 and CDR2 are SEHNR and FQNEAQ (reference sequence). This CDR3 is 16 amino acids long. CDR3 nucleotide sequence: TGTTCCAGCAGCTCCCAGGGACTAGCGGGGGTCAATGAGCAGTTCTTC. It encodes CSSSSQGLAGVNEQFF. Together with reference TRBV7-9 and TRBJ2-1, the CDR3 gives the full variable domain: DTGVSQNPRHKITKRGQNVTFRCDPISEHNRLYWYRQTLGQGPEFLTYFQNEAQLEKSRLLSDRFSAERPKGSFSTLEIQRTEQGDSAMYLCSSSSQGLAGVNEQFFGPGTRLTVL.

The chain combines TRBV19 with TRBJ1-5, with 11 positions matching TRBD1. With V trimmed by 0 bases and J by 2 bases, 12 bases remained unmatched. Germline V gene lookup returns CDR1 LNHDA and CDR2 SQIVND (reference sequence). This CDR3 is built from 20 residues. The CDR3 spells CASSIDLRDRGYLGNQPQHF. CDR3 DNA sequence: TGTGCCAGTAGTATAGATCTCCGGGACAGGGGGTACTTGGGCAATCAGCCCCAGCATTTT.

The J gene is TRBJ2-1, the V gene TRBV7-3; TRBD2 might be the D (7 bases). The CDR3 extends over 17 amino acids. V was cut by 3 bases and J by 5 bases, with 20 bases left in between. The V gene's germline CDR1 is SGHTA and CDR2 FQGTGA. The CDR3, as DNA: TGTGCCAGCAGCTTGTCACAAGGGGGGGGACAAAACAATGAGCAGTTCTTC. Its protein is CASSLSQGGGQNNEQFF.

This clone was recorded only once. This chain uses TRBV4-1 with TRBJ2-3, with D maybe TRBD2 (5 bases). This CDR3 spans 17 amino acids. Looked up from germline, CDR1 is MGHRA and CDR2 is YSYEKL. Trimming removed 1 base from V and 2 bases from J, with 16 bases in between. As DNA, the CDR3 is TGCGCCAGCAGCCAAGCAGACCTAGGACTCGTCACAGATACGCAGTATTTT. This encodes CASSQADLGLVTDTQYF.

V gene TRBV7-3 combines with J gene TRBJ2-7, with 11 bases identical to TRBD2. Trimming took 3 bases from V and 3 from J; bases not matched to a gene: 10. CDR3 length: 17 amino acids. Germline V gives CDR1 SGHTA, CDR2 FQGTGA. CDR3 DNA: TGTGCCAGCAGCTTGCCCCTAGCGGGGGGTACCAACTACGAGCAGTACTTC. It translates to CASSLPLAGGTNYEQYF.

The chain recombines TRBV30 with TRBJ2-1, with TRBD1 matching over 8 bases. The CDR3 has 19 amino acids. CDR1 GTSNPN and CDR2 SVGIG come from the germline V gene (reference sequence). Germline trimming cut 0 bases from V and 0 bases from J; bases unmatched to any gene: 13. The CDR3 loop is CAWSVGGRGRLSSYNEQFF. In DNA, the CDR3 is TGTGCCTGGAGTGTGGGGGGCAGGGGGCGACTGAGCTCCTACAATGAGCAGTTCTTC. Drawing the rest from reference TRBV30 and TRBJ2-1, the complete variable domain is SQTIHQWPATLVQPVGSPLSLECTVEGTSNPNLYWYRQAAGRGLQLLFYSVGIGQISSEVPQNLSASRPQDRQFILSSKKLLLSDSGFYLCAWSVGGRGRLSSYNEQFFGPGTRLTVL.

This chain links TRBV9 with TRBJ2-5, with D possibly matching TRBD1 (5 bases). The CDR3 covers 15 residues. V lost 0 bases and J 4 bases, leaving 13 bases between the germline ends. Germline V lookup: CDR1 SGDLS, CDR2 YYNGEE. The CDR3 loop is CASSVGGREGETQYF. CDR3 DNA: TGTGCCAGCAGCGTAGGGGGCAGGGAAGGAGAGACCCAGTACTTC. Filled out from reference TRBV9 and TRBJ2-5, the complete variable domain reads DSGVTQTPKHLITATGQRVTLRCSPRSGDLSVYWYQQSLDQGLQFLIQYYNGEERAKGNILERFSAQQFPDLHSELNLSSLELGDSALYFCASSVGGREGETQYFGPGTRLLVL.

The chain uses TRBV5-5 and TRBJ2-3; 7 nucleotides align to TRBD1. Germline V gene lookup returns CDR1 SGHKS and CDR2 YYEKEE (reference sequence). The CDR3 runs 14 residues. V was clipped by 3 bases and J by 3 bases; unmatched bases: 4. In DNA, the CDR3 is TGTGCCAGCAGCTCAGCGACAGGGACAGATACGCAGTATTTT. This sequence encodes CASSSATGTDTQYF.

The chain joins TRBV9 to TRBJ1-3, with D perhaps TRBD1 (5 bases). V was shortened by 4 bases and J by 6 bases, with 14 bases between the two germline ends. The germline V gene has CDR1 SGDLS and CDR2 YYNGEE. CDR3 length: 14 amino acids. CDR3 in DNA: TGTGCCAGCAGCTCCGGACAACTTATAAACACCATATATTTT. It yields the protein CASSSGQLINTIYF.

The chain couples TRBV6-1 to TRBJ2-7; D is possibly TRBD1 (6 bases). Per germline, CDR1 MNHNS and CDR2 SASEGT. The CDR3 covers 16 residues. V was trimmed by 3 bases and J by 2 bases, leaving 17 bases between them. The CDR3 DNA follows: TGTGCCAGCAGTGAGCCCGAAGGGACACTCACCTACGAGCAGTACTTC. Translating it yields CASSEPEGTLTYEQYF.

This clone was seen a single time. The chain carries TRBV9 and TRBJ2-3; 12 nucleotides match TRBD2. V gave up 0 bases and J gave up 0 bases; unmatched junction bases: 2. CDR1 is SGDLS and CDR2 is YYNGEE in the germline V gene. This CDR3 spans 17 amino acids. The CDR3, as DNA: TGTGCCAGCAGCGTAGCAGGACTAGCGGGGAGCACAGATACGCAGTATTTT. It encodes CASSVAGLAGSTDTQYF. The whole variable domain, remainder taken from reference TRBV9 and TRBJ2-3, is DSGVTQTPKHLITATGQRVTLRCSPRSGDLSVYWYQQSLDQGLQFLIQYYNGEERAKGNILERFSAQQFPDLHSELNLSSLELGDSALYFCASSVAGLAGSTDTQYFGPGTRLTVL.

The rearrangement joins TRBV5-6 to TRBJ1-6; the D is unclear. Germline loops: CDR1 SGHDT, CDR2 YYEEEE. Deletions cut 1 base from V and 10 bases from J, with 9 bases between. The CDR3 has 13 amino acids. Here the CDR3 DNA reads TGTGCCAGCAGCTTGTGGGCAGGCTCACCCCTCCACTTT. Translated: CASSLWAGSPLHF.

The V call is TRBV2, the J call TRBJ2-1; 8 bases are shared with TRBD2. Per the germline V gene, CDR1 is SNHLY and CDR2 is FYNNEI. V dropped 1 base and J dropped 2; count of bases not matched to a gene: 4. This CDR3 has 16 amino acids. For the CDR3, the DNA is TGTGCCAGCAGTGAAGAGGGCGGGGGGCCCTACAATGAGCAGTTCTTC. As protein: CASSEEGGGPYNEQFF.

This chain uses TRBV15 with TRBJ1-5; 9 positions agree with TRBD1. CDR1 is LNHNV and CDR2 is YYDKDF in the germline V gene (reference sequence). CDR3 length: 14 residues. V was pared by 5 bases and J by 6 bases, with 5 bases of the junction left unmatched. The CDR3 region is CATSGGTGFQPQHF. As DNA, the CDR3 is TGTGCCACCAGCGGTGGGACAGGGTTTCAGCCCCAGCATTTT. Based on the CDR3 plus reference TRBV15 and TRBJ1-5, the full variable domain is DAMVIQNPRYQVTQFGKPVTLSCSQTLNHNVMYWYQQKSSQAPKLLFHYYDKDFNNEADTPDNFQSRRPNTSFCFLDIRSPGLGDTAMYLCATSGGTGFQPQHFGDGTRLSIL.

The rearrangement joins TRBV30 to TRBJ1-1; D is unresolved. Germline lookup yields CDR1 GTSNPN and CDR2 SVGIG (reference sequence). The length of the CDR3 is 11 residues. V gave up 4 bases and J gave up 6 bases, with 9 bases separating them. CDR3 DNA sequence: TGTGCCTGGACTCGAACTTCTGAAGCTTTCTTT. It translates to CAWTRTSEAFF.